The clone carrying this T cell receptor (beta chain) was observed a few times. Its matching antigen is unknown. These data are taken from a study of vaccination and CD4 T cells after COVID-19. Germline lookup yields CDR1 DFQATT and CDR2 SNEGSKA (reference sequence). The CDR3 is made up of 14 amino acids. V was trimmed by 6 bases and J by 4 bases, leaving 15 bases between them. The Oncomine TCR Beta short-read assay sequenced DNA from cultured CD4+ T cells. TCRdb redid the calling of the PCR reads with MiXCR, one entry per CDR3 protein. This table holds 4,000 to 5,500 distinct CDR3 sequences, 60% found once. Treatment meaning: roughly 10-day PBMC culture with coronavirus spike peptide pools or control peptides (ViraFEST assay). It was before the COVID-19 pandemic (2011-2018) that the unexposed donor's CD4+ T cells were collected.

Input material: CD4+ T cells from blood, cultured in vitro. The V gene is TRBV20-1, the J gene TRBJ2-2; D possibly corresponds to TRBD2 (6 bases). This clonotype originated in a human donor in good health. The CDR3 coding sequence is TGCAGTGCGGAGGGGTCGTCGGGCACCGGGGAGCTGTTTTTT. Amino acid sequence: CSAEGSSGTGELFF.